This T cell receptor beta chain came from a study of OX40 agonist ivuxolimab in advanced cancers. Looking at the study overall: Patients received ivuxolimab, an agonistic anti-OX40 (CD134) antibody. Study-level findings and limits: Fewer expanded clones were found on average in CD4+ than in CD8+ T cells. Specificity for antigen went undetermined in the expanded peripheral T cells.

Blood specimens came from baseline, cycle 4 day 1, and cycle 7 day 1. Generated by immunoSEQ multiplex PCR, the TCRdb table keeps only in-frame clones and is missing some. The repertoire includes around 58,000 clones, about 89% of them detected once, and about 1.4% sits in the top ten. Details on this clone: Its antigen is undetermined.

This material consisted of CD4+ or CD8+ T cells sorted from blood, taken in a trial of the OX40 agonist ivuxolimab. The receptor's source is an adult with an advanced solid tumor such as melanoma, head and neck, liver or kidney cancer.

This CDR3 is CASSQQPYNEQFF. CDR3 DNA sequence: TGCGCCAGCAGCCAACAACCCTACAATGAGCAGTTCTTC. V gene TRBV5-1 combines with J gene TRBJ2-1; no reliable D call. V was pared by 4 bases and J by 2 bases, with 7 bases between. There are 13 residues in the CDR3. From germline, CDR1 is SGHRS and CDR2 YFSETQ.